Listed here are 19 T cell receptor beta chains from one sample, sequenced in a study of cytomegalovirus exposure and HLA in healthy donors. The PCR was carried out with 60 Vbeta primers and 13 Jbeta primers. The assay was immunoSEQ multiplex PCR, and TCRdb's table has in-frame clones only and misses some. The sample holds fewer than 200,000 clones, 65% to 90% seen once. Sequencing input: PBMCs. Receptor source: a girl aged 2-15 years in good health and CMV-seropositive.

The genes are TRBV7-3 and TRBJ1-1, with D tentatively TRBD1 (5 bases). Between the trimmed V and J ends, which lost 5 bases and 5 bases, there was a span of 9 bases. This CDR3 has 12 amino acids. CDR1 is SGHTA and CDR2 is FQGTGA in the germline V gene. CDR3: CASSRGGTEAFF. The CDR3 DNA follows: TGTGCCAGCAGCCGGGGGGGGACTGAAGCTTTCTTT.

This rearrangement joins TRBV5-1 to TRBJ2-7, with TRBD2 matching 8 bases. The CDR3 has 14 residues. Germline V gene lookup returns CDR1 SGHRS and CDR2 YFSETQ. The ends lost 4 bases at V and 6 bases at J; junction bases unmatched: 9. The CDR3 bases are TGCGCCAGCAGCATCAGGCCGGGGGGGGCCGAGCAGTACTTC. The encoded protein is CASSIRPGGAEQYF.

The V and J genes are TRBV29-1 and TRBJ1-1, with D possibly matching TRBD1 (5 bases). The CDR3 runs to 12 residues. Per the germline V gene, CDR1 is SQVTM and CDR2 is ANQGSEA. CDR3 sequence reads: CSGGGLNTEAFF. As DNA, the CDR3 is TGCTCCGGGGGAGGTTTGAACACTGAAGCTTTCTTT.

The V gene is TRBV4-1, the J gene TRBJ2-7; D might be TRBD1 (6 bases). Germline CDR1 MGHRA, CDR2 YSYEKL. The CDR3 length is 14 residues. Trimming removed 0 bases from V and 5 bases from J, with 11 bases in between. CDR3 loop: CASSQDDEGDEQYF. The DNA for the CDR3 is TGCGCCAGCAGCCAAGACGACGAGGGGGACGAGCAGTACTTC.

The chain is built from TRBV30 and TRBJ1-2, with D possibly TRBD1 on 5 matching bases. V lost 4 bases to trimming and J lost 8 bases, with 17 bases between them. The germline V gene has CDR1 GTSNPN and CDR2 SVGIG (reference sequence). CDR3 length: 13 residues. The CDR3 DNA sequence: TGTGCCTGGAACAGGTCGCGACGTCAGGGCTACACCTTC. Its protein is CAWNRSRRQGYTF.

V usage is TRBV30 and J usage is TRBJ2-3, with 7 bases lining up with TRBD2. CDR3 length equals 15 residues. With 4 bases clipped from V and 3 bases from J, the junction kept 10 bases outside the gene matches. CDR1 and CDR2 from the germline V gene are GTSNPN and SVGIG (reference sequence). CDR3 nucleotide sequence: TGTGCCTGGACCCGGGGGGAGATTGAGACAGATACGCAGTATTTT. It yields the protein CAWTRGEIETDTQYF.

The gene calls are TRBV18 and TRBJ1-1; possible D gene TRBD1, 5 bases. Trimming stripped 1 base from V and 1 base from J, with 10 bases between. CDR1 and CDR2 (germline): KGHSH, LQKENI. CDR3 length: 15 amino acids. DNA for the CDR3: TGTGCCAGCTCACCACGGACATTGAGGAACACTGAAGCTTTCTTT. It specifies CASSPRTLRNTEAFF.

This clone was observed once. The chain has TRBV2 and TRBJ1-1; TRBD1 might be the D (5 bases). Germline V gene sequence: CDR1 SNHLY, CDR2 FYNNEI. V shed 3 bases and J shed 0 bases, with 11 bases lying between them. The CDR3 sequence is 15 residues long. CDR3 nucleotides: TGTGCCAGCAGTGATGGGAGGGGATTGAACACTGAAGCTTTCTTT. Translating it yields CASSDGRGLNTEAFF.

The chain recombines TRBV27 with TRBJ1-1; TRBD1 is a possible D gene (6 bases). Germline CDR1 reads MNHEY; CDR2 reads SMNVEV (reference sequence). The CDR3 contains 18 residues. Trimming took off 4 bases at V and 6 bases at J, with 27 bases between the two ends. In DNA form, the CDR3 reads TGTGCCAGCAGTTCCCGCGGGGGGGGCTATGTTTTGCTCTCTGAAGCTTTCTTT. Its translation: CASSSRGGGYVLLSEAFF.

This sequence joins TRBV28 and TRBJ2-3; 11 bases are shared with TRBD2. J was trimmed by 4 bases and V by 7 bases; bases with no gene match: 10. Germline-derived CDR1 and CDR2 are MDHEN and SYDVKM. CDR3 length: 16 residues. DNA for the CDR3: TGTGCCAGCACCGCCCTTAGCGGGAGGGTGGCAGATACGCAGTATTTT. It specifies CASTALSGRVADTQYF. Together with reference TRBV28 and TRBJ2-3, the CDR3 gives the full variable domain: DVKVTQSSRYLVKRTGEKVFLECVQDMDHENMFWYRQDPGLGLRLIYFSYDVKMKEKGDIPEGYSVSREKKERFSLILESASTNQTSMYLCASTALSGRVADTQYFGPGTRLTVL.

This clone was counted a single time. The chain employs TRBV28 and TRBJ2-7; possibly TRBD2 for D (5 bases). The length of the CDR3 is 14 residues. The V gene's germline CDR1 is MDHEN and CDR2 SYDVKM. Trimming took off 6 bases at V and 6 bases at J, with 18 bases between the two ends. The CDR3 DNA sequence: TGTGCCAGCAGGAAGGCGGGCAGCCGGTCCGAGCAGTACTTC. Amino acid sequence: CASRKAGSRSEQYF.

The chain recombines TRBV25-1 with TRBJ1-5; tentatively, D is TRBD1 (5 bases). Germline CDR1 reads MGHDK; CDR2 reads SYGVNS. The CDR3 covers 15 residues. V lost 3 bases and J 6 bases, leaving 15 bases between the germline ends. CDR3 sequence reads: CASSEAGGSGQPQHF. DNA for the CDR3: TGTGCCAGCAGTGAGGCCGGGGGGAGTGGTCAGCCCCAGCATTTT.

The J gene is TRBJ2-1, the V gene TRBV11-3; no firm D call. This CDR3 is 13 amino acids long. The germline V and J ends were trimmed by 1 base and 6 bases, with 7 bases remaining between them. Germline values: CDR1 SGHNT, CDR2 YENEEA. The CDR3, as DNA: TGTGCCAGCAGCTTAGGGGCCTCCAATGAGCAGTTCTTC. This sequence encodes CASSLGASNEQFF.

The chain couples TRBV28 to TRBJ2-5, with D possibly matching TRBD2 (6 bases). Germline loops: CDR1 MDHEN, CDR2 SYDVKM. Trimming cost V 5 bases and J 6 bases, with 16 bases left between them. The CDR3 length is 14 residues. The CDR3 sequence is CASSPPIRGKTQYF. CDR3 DNA sequence: TGTGCCAGCAGTCCGCCTATCCGCGGGAAGACCCAGTACTTC.

The chain combines TRBV19 with TRBJ1-5; the D is unclear. Germline V gene sequence: CDR1 LNHDA, CDR2 SQIVND (reference sequence). CDR3 length: 14 amino acids. Trimming took 5 bases from V and 2 from J, leaving 10 bases between them. CDR3 in DNA: TGTGCCAGTAGTTGGGGAGATCGCAATCAGCCCCAGCATTTT. As protein: CASSWGDRNQPQHF.

This clone was detected a few times. The chain couples TRBV4-1 to TRBJ1-1, with D hard to call. Trimming took off 1 base at V and 1 base at J, with 10 bases between the two ends. From germline, CDR1 is MGHRA and CDR2 YSYEKL. The CDR3 sequence is 15 residues long. The CDR3 coding sequence is TGCGCCAGCAGCCAAGTGACCGGGAGGAACACTGAAGCTTTCTTT. Its protein product is CASSQVTGRNTEAFF.

V and J are TRBV6-6 and TRBJ2-7, with D perhaps matching TRBD1 (5 bases). Germline CDR1 MNHNY, CDR2 SVGAGI (reference sequence). The length of the CDR3 is 12 residues. V was cut by 6 bases and J by 3 bases, with 9 bases left in between. The CDR3: CASSPQVYEQYF. CDR3 nucleotide sequence: TGTGCCAGCAGCCCACAGGTCTACGAGCAGTACTTC.

The chain uses TRBV9 and TRBJ2-3; D gene uncertain. V gave up 0 bases and J gave up 0 bases, with 5 bases separating them. CDR1 and CDR2 from the germline V gene are SGDLS and YYNGEE. The CDR3 is made up of 14 amino acids. CDR3 DNA sequence: TGTGCCAGCAGCGTAGAGCCGAGCACAGATACGCAGTATTTT. Translation gives CASSVEPSTDTQYF.

The table lists this clone with a count of one. The rearrangement links TRBV7-6 to TRBJ2-7; 10 bases are a match to TRBD2. The CDR3 covers 15 residues. The junction had 5 bases not matched to a gene; V was cut back by 4 bases and J by 2 bases. Germline values: CDR1 SGHVS, CDR2 FNYEAQ. This CDR3 reads CASSSSGSGPYEQYF. In DNA form, the CDR3 reads TGTGCCAGCAGCTCTAGCGGGAGTGGCCCCTACGAGCAGTACTTC.